This record covers a single T cell receptor (beta chain). This sample was taken from a study of blood T cell repertoires in COVID-19. Turning to the study itself: Samples came from the United States, Italy and Spain, spanning acute and convalescent COVID-19. PBMCs, B-cell-depleted T cells, or T cells were the source of the cDNA or gDNA that made up the material.

How the authors handled the data: Reference gene primer amplification gave nucleated cell count estimates. The table came from immunoSEQ multiplex PCR; TCRdb's copy has only in-frame clones and leaves some out. That table supplies the V and J calls and clone size; D and trimming were determined from the DNA. Here the sample spans more than 110,000 clones, about 81% being singletons. There are 14 residues in the CDR3. The V gene's germline CDR1 is MNHEY and CDR2 SVGAGI. V was pared by 3 bases and J by 0 bases, with 9 bases between. This sequence was found in a woman aged 80 or over with acute or convalescent COVID-19. Sequenced sample: peripheral blood. The chain recombines TRBV6-5 with TRBJ2-7, with TRBD2 as a possible D gene (6 bases). The CDR3 DNA reads TGTGCCAGCAGTTATAGGGGAGGCTCCTACGAGCAGTACTTC. Its protein product is CASSYRGGSYEQYF.